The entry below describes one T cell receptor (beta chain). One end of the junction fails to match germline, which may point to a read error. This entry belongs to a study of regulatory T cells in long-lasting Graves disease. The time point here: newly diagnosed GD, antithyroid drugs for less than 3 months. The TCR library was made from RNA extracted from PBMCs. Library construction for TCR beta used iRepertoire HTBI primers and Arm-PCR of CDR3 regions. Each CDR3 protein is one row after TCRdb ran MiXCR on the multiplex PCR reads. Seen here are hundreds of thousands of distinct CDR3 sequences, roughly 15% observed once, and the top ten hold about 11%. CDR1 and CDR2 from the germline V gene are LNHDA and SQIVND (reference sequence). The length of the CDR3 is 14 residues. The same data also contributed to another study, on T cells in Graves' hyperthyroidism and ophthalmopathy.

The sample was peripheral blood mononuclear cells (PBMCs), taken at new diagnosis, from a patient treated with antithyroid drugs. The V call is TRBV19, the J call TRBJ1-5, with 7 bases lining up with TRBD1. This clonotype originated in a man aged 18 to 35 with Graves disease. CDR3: CACSKLEGARTQHF. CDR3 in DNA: TGTGCCTGTAGTAAGCTGGAGGGGGCTAGGACCCAGCATTTT.